The 24 T cell receptor beta chains listed next were all sequenced from one sample in a study of early T cells in non-severe SARS-CoV-2 infection (dated by TCRdb to the early 2020s). The library was made by 5' RACE. Sequencing used a NextSeq 500. The raw public data were reprocessed by TCRdb itself: fastp quality trimming at Q25, MiXCR clonotype calling, in-frame beta chains only. One record per CDR3 amino acid sequence lists the most common genes and DNA. The sample table contains about 69,000 distinct CDR3 sequences; only one count was recorded for 4.6% of them. Approximately 3.6% of the sample belongs to the ten largest clones. The material was whole blood, obtained at baseline. Receptors were obtained from an adult who was a healthcare worker with PCR-confirmed SARS-CoV-2 infection or an uninfected control (not recorded which). The donor label of this sample is uncertain.

This clonotype was counted many times. The chain joins TRBV11-2 to TRBJ2-1, with D unresolved. V was shortened by 4 bases and J by 5 bases, with 12 bases between the two germline ends. The CDR3 extends over 14 amino acids. Germline V gives CDR1 SGHAT, CDR2 FQNNGV. The CDR3 nucleotides are TGTGCCAGCAGCTCGCACCATGGGGACAATGAGCAGTTCTTC. Protein: CASSSHHGDNEQFF.

This clonotype was seen repeatedly, ten times or more. The chain joins TRBV7-8 to TRBJ1-1, with D perhaps TRBD1 (5 bases). Trimming removed 7 bases at V and 0 bases at J, with 15 bases between. CDR3 length equals 15 residues. The V gene's germline CDR1 is SGHVS and CDR2 FQNEAQ. The CDR3, as DNA: TGTGCCAGCACCCAGGGTTTCGGAATGAACACTGAAGCTTTCTTT. Protein product: CASTQGFGMNTEAFF.

This clonotype has just a few counts. The chain uses TRBV10-2 and TRBJ2-7; D remains unclear. This CDR3 region has 10 residues. Germline values: CDR1 WSHSY, CDR2 SAAADI. V lost 5 bases and J lost 5, with 4 bases in between. The CDR3 is CASSINEQYF. Written as DNA, the CDR3 is TGCGCCAGCAGTATCAACGAGCAGTACTTC.

This chain connects TRBV15 to TRBJ2-5, with 8 bases identical to TRBD2. This CDR3 contains 17 residues. V trimming: 4 bases; J trimming: 2 bases; junction bases outside the gene matches: 12. The germline gives CDR1 LNHNV, CDR2 YYDKDF (reference sequence). For the CDR3, the DNA is TGTGCCACCAGCAAAGGAACTGCAGCGGGGGATCAAGAGACCCAGTACTTC. Amino acid sequence: CATSKGTAAGDQETQYF.

Only a few counts were recorded for this clonotype. V gene TRBV28 combines with J gene TRBJ2-4; 7 bases match TRBD1. This CDR3 is built from 15 residues. CDR1 is MDHEN and CDR2 is SYDVKM in the germline V gene. Trimming took 5 bases from V and 1 from J; bases not matched to a gene: 5. The CDR3 sequence: CASSVRGQAKNIQYF. The CDR3 coding sequence is TGTGCCAGCAGTGTCAGGGGACAGGCCAAAAACATTCAGTACTTC.

This clonotype appeared many times. The chain carries TRBV12-3 or TRBV12-4 and TRBJ2-7; TRBD1 matches at 8 bases. CDR3 length: 14 amino acids. The V gene end was trimmed by 8 bases and the J gene end by 2 bases; junction bases not matched to a gene: 8. CDR3 in amino acids: CASGATGAAYEQYF. In DNA, the CDR3 is TGTGCCAGCGGAGCGACAGGGGCGGCCTACGAGCAGTACTTC.

This clonotype was detected only a few times. This chain joins TRBV4-1 and TRBJ2-5; D uncertain. The CDR3 runs to 12 residues. CDR1 is MGHRA, CDR2 YSYEKL, per germline. The V and J ends lost 8 bases and 4 bases respectively, with 11 bases between them. CDR3 bases: TGCGCCAGCGGGGTGGGATCAGAGACCCAGTACTTC. Protein: CASGVGSETQYF.

The CDR3 DNA reads TGTGCCAGCAGCCAAGACACCAATGGCTACACCTTC. It encodes CASSQDTNGYTF. The chain recombines TRBV3-1 with TRBJ1-2, with D uncertain. Per the germline V gene, CDR1 is LGHDT and CDR2 is YNNKEL (reference sequence). V shed 0 bases and J shed 6 bases, with 5 bases lying between them. CDR3 length equals 12 residues.

This clonotype was detected ten times or more. The chain carries TRBV11-2 and TRBJ2-5; D uncertain. V gave up 5 bases and J gave up 4 bases, with 14 bases separating them. Germline assignment: CDR1 SGHAT and CDR2 FQNNGV. The CDR3 is 14 residues long. The CDR3 reads CASSQTVLRETQYF. In DNA, the CDR3 is TGTGCCAGCAGCCAGACGGTGTTAAGAGAGACCCAGTACTTC.

This clonotype was observed many times. This chain links TRBV18 with TRBJ1-5; the D is unclear. V was pared by 5 bases and J by 3 bases, with 5 bases between. CDR3 length equals 12 residues. The germline V gene has CDR1 KGHSH and CDR2 LQKENI. The CDR3 sequence is CASSGTNQPQHF. CDR3 nucleotide sequence: TGTGCCAGCTCAGGCACCAATCAGCCCCAGCATTTT.

This clonotype was found a few times. The chain uses TRBV6-6 and TRBJ1-2; 8 bases are a match to TRBD1. CDR3 size: 14 residues. V lost 5 bases to trimming and J lost 0 bases; unmatched junction nucleotides: 2. CDR1 and CDR2 from the germline V gene are MNHNY and SVGAGI (reference sequence). CDR3 sequence: CASSGQGANYGYTF. The CDR3 DNA follows: TGTGCCAGCAGTGGACAGGGAGCTAACTATGGCTACACCTTC.

This clonotype was observed at least ten times. The rearrangement links TRBV7-9 to TRBJ2-5; TRBD2 aligns across 10 bases. Germline values: CDR1 SEHNR, CDR2 FQNEAQ (reference sequence). Losses at the gene ends were 5 bases for V and 4 bases for J; bases not matched to a gene: 1. The CDR3 is 13 residues long. The CDR3: CASSPSGGETQYF. The CDR3 nucleotides are TGTGCCAGCAGCCCTAGCGGGGGAGAGACCCAGTACTTC.

The chain couples TRBV7-2 to TRBJ2-3; 10 nucleotides match TRBD2. V gave up 1 base and J gave up 3 bases; unmatched junction bases: 4. Per the germline V gene, CDR1 is SGHTA and CDR2 is FQGNSA. This CDR3 contains 16 residues. The DNA for the CDR3 is TGTGCCAGCAGCTTAGGTCCAGCGGGGGGGACAGATACGCAGTATTTT. Translated: CASSLGPAGGTDTQYF. Together with reference TRBV7-2 and TRBJ2-3, the CDR3 gives the full variable domain: GAGVSQSPSNKVTEKGKDVELRCDPISGHTALYWYRQSLGQGLEFLIYFQGNSAPDKSGLPSDRFSAERTGGSVSTLTIQRTQQEDSAVYLCASSLGPAGGTDTQYFGPGTRLTVL.

The chain joins TRBV20-1 to TRBJ2-7, with D perhaps matching TRBD1 (6 bases). Germline CDR1 is DFQATT and CDR2 is SNEGSKA (reference sequence). The CDR3 is 12 residues long. Trimming cost V 5 bases and J 1 base, with 9 bases left between them. This CDR3 is CSARDTSYEQYF. The CDR3 DNA reads as TGCAGTGCTCGGGACACTTCCTACGAGCAGTACTTC.

This clonotype was seen repeatedly, ten times or more. J is TRBJ1-2 and V is TRBV12-3 or TRBV12-4, with 7 bases aligning to TRBD1. The CDR3 is 13 amino acids. With V trimmed by 5 bases and J by 7 bases, 7 bases remained unmatched. CDR3 loop: CASSGGQVFGYTF. The CDR3 DNA is TGTGCCAGCAGTGGCGGACAGGTTTTTGGCTACACCTTC.

This clonotype was detected ten times or more. V usage is TRBV7-8 and J usage is TRBJ1-1; 8 nucleotides agree with TRBD1. The germline gives CDR1 SGHVS, CDR2 FQNEAQ. The CDR3 totals 12 residues. V trimming: 5 bases; J trimming: 6 bases; junction bases outside the gene matches: 2. CDR3 DNA sequence: TGTGCCAGCAGCGACAGGGGATCTGAAGCTTTCTTT. Translating gives CASSDRGSEAFF.

This clonotype was picked up many times. This chain uses TRBV6-1 with TRBJ1-2; D is ambiguous. This CDR3 comprises 13 residues. V lost 8 bases and J lost 7, with 17 bases in between. Germline CDR1 and CDR2: MNHNS and SASEGT. Here the CDR3 reads CASLAGLLGGYTF. CDR3 nucleotide sequence: TGTGCCAGCCTCGCCGGCCTTTTGGGTGGCTACACCTTC.

This clonotype occurred many times. The J gene is TRBJ1-2, the V gene TRBV30; maybe TRBD1 (5 bases). Germline assignment: CDR1 GTSNPN and CDR2 SVGIG (reference sequence). V dropped 0 bases and J dropped 4 bases, with 9 bases sitting between them. This CDR3 is 13 amino acids long. The CDR3 reads CAWSVPGGYGYTF. The CDR3 region has the DNA TGTGCCTGGAGTGTACCCGGGGGCTATGGCTACACCTTC.

This clonotype was detected a few times. The chain is built from TRBV6-1 and TRBJ1-4, with a weak D call TRBD1 (5 bases). Germline CDR1 and CDR2: MNHNS and SASEGT. The CDR3 runs 14 residues. With 5 bases removed from V and 6 bases from J, the gap between germline ends came to 13 bases. The CDR3 sequence is CASSMTGTDEKLFF. CDR3 coding DNA: TGTGCCAGCAGTATGACCGGGACCGATGAAAAACTGTTTTTT.

A few counts support this clonotype. V and J are TRBV3-1 and TRBJ1-2, with D tentatively TRBD1 (5 bases). CDR1 is LGHDT and CDR2 is YNNKEL in the germline V gene (reference sequence). The length of the CDR3 is 14 residues. V was trimmed by 0 bases and J by 7 bases, leaving 12 bases between them. CDR3 region: CASSQDPRVSGYTF. The CDR3 coding sequence is TGTGCCAGCAGCCAAGACCCCAGGGTTAGTGGCTACACCTTC.

On this clonotype: This may arise from a read error, as a much more abundant clone is one base away. V is TRBV7-9 and J is TRBJ1-2; D is ambiguous. V dropped 6 bases and J dropped 2 bases, with 13 bases sitting between them. This CDR3 has 14 residues. Germline-derived CDR1 and CDR2 are SEHNR and FQNEAQ (reference sequence). The CDR3 loop is CASSEFEANYGYTF. For the CDR3, the DNA is TGTGCCAGCAGTGAGTTCGAAGCAAACTATGGCTACACCTTC.

The DNA for the CDR3 is TGTGCCAGCTCACCACCGAGAATCGGACAGAAGTACGAGCAGTACTTC. Translated, it gives CASSPPRIGQKYEQYF. The chain combines TRBV18 with TRBJ2-7; TRBD1 is a possible D gene (6 bases). CDR1 KGHSH and CDR2 LQKENI come from the germline V gene. This CDR3 has 16 amino acids. The germline V and J ends were trimmed by 0 bases and 4 bases, with 16 bases remaining between them. The full variable domain, with the rest looked up from reference TRBV18 and TRBJ2-7, is NAGVMQNPRHLVRRRGQEARLRCSPMKGHSHVYWYRQLPEEGLKFMVYLQKENIIDESGMPKERFSAEFPKEGPSILRIQQVVRGDSAAYFCASSPPRIGQKYEQYFGPGTRLTVT.

The chain recombines TRBV28 with TRBJ1-5; D is uncertain. Germline V gives CDR1 MDHEN, CDR2 SYDVKM. The CDR3 is made up of 15 amino acids. Trimming shortened V by 7 bases and J by 2 bases, and 15 bases separated the two germline ends. The DNA for the CDR3 is TGTGCCAGCACGGTTCAACCCGTGGGCAATCAGCCCCAGCATTTT. Encoded protein: CASTVQPVGNQPQHF. Full variable domain (missing parts from reference TRBV28 and TRBJ1-5): DVKVTQSSRYLVKRTGEKVFLECVQDMDHENMFWYRQDPGLGLRLIYFSYDVKMKEKGDIPEGYSVSREKKERFSLILESASTNQTSMYLCASTVQPVGNQPQHFGDGTRLSIL.

Comment on this clonotype: With a much larger clone just one base away, this may be a read error. The rearrangement uses TRBV20-1 and TRBJ2-1; 12 bases fit TRBD2. This CDR3 contains 15 residues. Germline CDR1 and CDR2: DFQATT and SNEGSKA (reference sequence). CDR3 in amino acids: CCATPLAGGDNEQFF. The CDR3 DNA sequence: TGCTGTGCTACCCCACTAGCGGGGGGCGACAATGAGCAGTTCTTC.